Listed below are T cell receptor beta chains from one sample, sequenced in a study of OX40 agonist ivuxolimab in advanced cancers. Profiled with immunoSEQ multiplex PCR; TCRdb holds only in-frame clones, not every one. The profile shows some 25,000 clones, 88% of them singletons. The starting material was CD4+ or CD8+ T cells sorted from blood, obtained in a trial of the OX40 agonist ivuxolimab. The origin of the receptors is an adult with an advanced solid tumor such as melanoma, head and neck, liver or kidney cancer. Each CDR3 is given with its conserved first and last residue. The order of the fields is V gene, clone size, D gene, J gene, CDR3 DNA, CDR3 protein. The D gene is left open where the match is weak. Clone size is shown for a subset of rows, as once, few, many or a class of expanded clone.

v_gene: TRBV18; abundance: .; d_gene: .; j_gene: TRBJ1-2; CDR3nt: TGTGCCAGCTCACCACCGTTTAGCAGGTTGGGCGGCTACACCTTC; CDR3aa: CASSPPFSRLGGYTF
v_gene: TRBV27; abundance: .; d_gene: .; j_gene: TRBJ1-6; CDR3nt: TGTGCCAGCAGGAGTCTGGGGTCACCCCTCCACTTT; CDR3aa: CASRSLGSPLHF
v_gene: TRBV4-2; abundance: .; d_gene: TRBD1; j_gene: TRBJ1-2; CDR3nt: TGTGCCAGCAGCGAACAGGGGCGGGGACCCAGACTCTATGGCTACACCTTC; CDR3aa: CASSEQGRGPRLYGYTF
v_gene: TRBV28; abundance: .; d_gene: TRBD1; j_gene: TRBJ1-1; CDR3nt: TGTGCCAGCAGCATACAGGGGGCTATCACTGAAGCTTTCTTT; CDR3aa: CASSIQGAITEAFF
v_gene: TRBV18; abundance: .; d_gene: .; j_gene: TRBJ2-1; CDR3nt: TGTGCCAGCCAAAGTTCGGTCCCCTACAATGAGCAGTTCTTC; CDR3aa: CASQSSVPYNEQFF
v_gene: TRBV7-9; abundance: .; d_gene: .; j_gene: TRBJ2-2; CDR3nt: TGTGCCAGCAGCCCCACCAGGAGGGCAGGGGTGGACACCGGGGAGCTGTTTTTT; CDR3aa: CASSPTRRAGVDTGELFF
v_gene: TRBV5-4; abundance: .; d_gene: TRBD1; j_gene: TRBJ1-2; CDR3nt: TGTGCCAGCAGCTCAAGACAGGGAAGCTATGGCTACACCTTC; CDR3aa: CASSSRQGSYGYTF
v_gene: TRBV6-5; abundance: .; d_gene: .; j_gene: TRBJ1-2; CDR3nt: TGTGCCAGCAGGTCAGATACTACGGACTATGGCTACACCTTC; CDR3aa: CASRSDTTDYGYTF
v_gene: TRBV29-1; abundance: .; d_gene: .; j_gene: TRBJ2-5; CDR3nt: TGCAGCGTTCGACAGAAAGAGACCCAGTACTTC; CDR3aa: CSVRQKETQYF
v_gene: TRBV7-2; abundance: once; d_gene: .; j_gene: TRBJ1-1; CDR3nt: TGTGCCAGCAGCATTTCGATCCAGAACACTGAAGCTTTCTTT; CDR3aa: CASSISIQNTEAFF
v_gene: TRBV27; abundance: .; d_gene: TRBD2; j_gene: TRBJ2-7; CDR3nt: TGTGCCAGCAGGGAGGGGACTATTCCCTACGAGCAGTACTTC; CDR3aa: CASREGTIPYEQYF
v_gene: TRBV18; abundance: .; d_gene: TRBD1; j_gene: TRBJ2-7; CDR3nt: TGTGCCAGCTCATCTACAGGGGCAGGATCCTACGAGCAGTACTTC; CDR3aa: CASSSTGAGSYEQYF